This TCR beta chain was recorded in a study of cytomegalovirus exposure and HLA in healthy donors. Primers for the PCR totalled 60 Vbeta and 13 Jbeta. The repertoire was sequenced with immunoSEQ multiplex PCR; TCRdb's copy has only in-frame clones and lacks some. The table shows hundreds of thousands of clones, with over 70% occurring only once. To note about this clone: The same CDR3 can be traced to other DNA sequences in this sample.

This CDR3 has 15 residues. The V and J ends lost 0 bases and 0 bases respectively, with 4 bases between them. CDR1 is SGHNT, CDR2 YYREEE, per germline (reference sequence). The source of this sequence is a woman in her fifties or sixties in good health and CMV-seropositive. What was sequenced was PBMCs. The rearrangement joins TRBV5-4 to TRBJ2-6, with no clear D. CDR3 in DNA: TGTGCCAGCAGCTTGGCCGGCTCTGGGGCCAACGTCCTGACTTTC. Protein sequence: CASSLAGSGANVLTF.